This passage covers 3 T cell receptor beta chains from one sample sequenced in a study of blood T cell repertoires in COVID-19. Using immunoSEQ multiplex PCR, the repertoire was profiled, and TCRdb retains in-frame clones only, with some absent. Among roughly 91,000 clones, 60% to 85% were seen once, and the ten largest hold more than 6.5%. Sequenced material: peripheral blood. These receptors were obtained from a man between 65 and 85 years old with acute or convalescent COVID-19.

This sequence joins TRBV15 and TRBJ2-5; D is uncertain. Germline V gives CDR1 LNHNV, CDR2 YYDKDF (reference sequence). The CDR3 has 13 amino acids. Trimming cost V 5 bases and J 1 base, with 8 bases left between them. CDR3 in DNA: TGTGCCACCAGCGCCCGACTCCAAGAGACCCAGTACTTC. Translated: CATSARLQETQYF.

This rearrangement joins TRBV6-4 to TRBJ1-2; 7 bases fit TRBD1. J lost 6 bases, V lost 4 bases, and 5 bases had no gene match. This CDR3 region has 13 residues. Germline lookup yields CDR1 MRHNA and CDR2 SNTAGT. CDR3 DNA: TGTGCCAGCAGTGGCCTAACAGGGGATGGCTACACCTTC. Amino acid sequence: CASSGLTGDGYTF.

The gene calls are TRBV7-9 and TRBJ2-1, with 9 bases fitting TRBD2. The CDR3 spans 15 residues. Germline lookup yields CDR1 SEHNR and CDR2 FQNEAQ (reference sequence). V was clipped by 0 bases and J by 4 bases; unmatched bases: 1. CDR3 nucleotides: TGTGCCAGCAGCTTAGCGGGACTAGCATACAATGAGCAGTTCTTC. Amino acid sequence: CASSLAGLAYNEQFF.